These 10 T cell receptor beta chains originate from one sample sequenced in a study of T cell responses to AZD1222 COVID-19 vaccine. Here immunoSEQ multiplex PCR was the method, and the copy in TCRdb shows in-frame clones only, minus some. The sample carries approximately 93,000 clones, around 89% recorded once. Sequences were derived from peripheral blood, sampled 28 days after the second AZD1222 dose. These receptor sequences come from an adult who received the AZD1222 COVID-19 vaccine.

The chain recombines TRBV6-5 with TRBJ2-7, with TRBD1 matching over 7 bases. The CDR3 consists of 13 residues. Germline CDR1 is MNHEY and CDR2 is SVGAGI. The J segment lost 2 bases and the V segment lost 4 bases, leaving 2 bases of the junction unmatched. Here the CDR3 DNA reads TGTGCCAGCAGTTTCGACAGGGCCTACGAGCAGTACTTC. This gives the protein CASSFDRAYEQYF.

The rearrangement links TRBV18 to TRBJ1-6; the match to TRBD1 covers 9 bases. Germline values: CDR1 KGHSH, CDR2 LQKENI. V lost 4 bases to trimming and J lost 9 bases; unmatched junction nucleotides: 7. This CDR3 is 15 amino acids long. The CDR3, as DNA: TGTGCCAGCTCACTCGGGACAGGGAGTATTTCACCCCTCCACTTT. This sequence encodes CASSLGTGSISPLHF.

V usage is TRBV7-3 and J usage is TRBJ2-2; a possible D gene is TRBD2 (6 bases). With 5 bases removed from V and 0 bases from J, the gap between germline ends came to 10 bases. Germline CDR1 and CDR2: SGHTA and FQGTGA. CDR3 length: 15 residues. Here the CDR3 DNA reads TGTGCCAGCAGCCCCGCGGGACCGAACACCGGGGAGCTGTTTTTT. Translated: CASSPAGPNTGELFF.

The CDR3 reads CASSLLQLGVGNSPLHF. CDR3 nucleotide sequence: TGTGCCAGCAGCCTATTACAATTGGGGGTAGGTAATTCACCCCTCCACTTT. The chain joins TRBV14 to TRBJ1-6, with D perhaps matching TRBD1 (5 bases). The germline CDR1 and CDR2 sequences are SGHDN and FVKESK. V was shortened by 4 bases and J by 6 bases, with 19 bases between the two germline ends. The CDR3 runs 17 residues.

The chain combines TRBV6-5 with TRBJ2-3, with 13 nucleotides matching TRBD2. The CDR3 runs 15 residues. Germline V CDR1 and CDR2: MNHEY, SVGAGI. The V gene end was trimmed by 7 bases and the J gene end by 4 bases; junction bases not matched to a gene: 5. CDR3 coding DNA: TGTGCCAGCACCTGGACTAGCGGGGGTGCAGATACGCAGTATTTT. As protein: CASTWTSGGADTQYF.

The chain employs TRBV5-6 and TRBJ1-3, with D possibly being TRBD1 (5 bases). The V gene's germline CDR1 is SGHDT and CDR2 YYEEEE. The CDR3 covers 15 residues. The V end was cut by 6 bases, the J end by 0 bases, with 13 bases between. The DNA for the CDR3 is TGTGCCAGCACCACAGGTGCTTACTCTGGAAACACCATATATTTT. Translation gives CASTTGAYSGNTIYF.

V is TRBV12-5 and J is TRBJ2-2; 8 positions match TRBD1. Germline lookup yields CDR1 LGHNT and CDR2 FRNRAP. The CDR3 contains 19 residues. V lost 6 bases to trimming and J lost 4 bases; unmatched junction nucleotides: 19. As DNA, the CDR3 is TGTGCTAGTGGCCCCGGACAGGGAATTACGTTCCCGGGCACCGGGGAGCTGTTTTTT. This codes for CASGPGQGITFPGTGELFF.

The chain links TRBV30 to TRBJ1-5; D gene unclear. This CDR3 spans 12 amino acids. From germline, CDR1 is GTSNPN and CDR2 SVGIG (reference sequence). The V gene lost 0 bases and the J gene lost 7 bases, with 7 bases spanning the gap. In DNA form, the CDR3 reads TGTGCCTGGAGTGTACTGGGGCAGCCCCAGCATTTT. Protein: CAWSVLGQPQHF.

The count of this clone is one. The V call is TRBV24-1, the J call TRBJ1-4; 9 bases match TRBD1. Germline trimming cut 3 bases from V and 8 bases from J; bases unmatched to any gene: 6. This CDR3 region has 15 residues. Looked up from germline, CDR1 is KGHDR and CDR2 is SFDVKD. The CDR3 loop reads CATSDPGQGREKLFF. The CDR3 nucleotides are TGTGCCACCAGTGATCCGGGACAGGGTCGCGAAAAACTGTTTTTT.

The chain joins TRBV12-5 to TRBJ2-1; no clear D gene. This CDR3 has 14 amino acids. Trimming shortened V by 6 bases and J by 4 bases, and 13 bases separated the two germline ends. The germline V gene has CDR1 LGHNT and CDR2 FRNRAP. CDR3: CASGQRAVYNEQFF. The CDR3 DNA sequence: TGTGCTAGTGGCCAAAGGGCAGTATACAATGAGCAGTTCTTC.